This TCR beta chain was identified in a study of T cell responses to AZD1222 COVID-19 vaccine (dated by TCRdb to the early 2020s). Describing the broader study: A total of 233 trial participants underwent TCR sequencing, of whom around 200 received two doses of AZD1222 and about 25 received two doses of the MenACWY control vaccine. Trial participants were enrolled by age into 18-55, 56-69 and 70-plus year subgroups, with about 150, 28 and 57 TCR-sequenced participants respectively.

The CDR3 regions of human TCRbeta chains were subjected to immunosequencing. The authors' analysis ran thus. Repertoire TCRs were matched against a reference library of SARS-CoV-2-specific TCRs generated with the MIRA antigen-specificity platform. Breadth meant the fraction of unique TCRs that were SARS-CoV-2-associated, whereas depth meant the fraction of total T cells that were SARS-CoV-2-associated. Each spike-specific TCR was assigned to its reactive spike region and to a CD4 or CD8 class using the MIRA data. Log10-transformed breadth and depth values were compared by one-way ANOVA with Sidak's multiple comparisons tests. This is the immuneACCESS table as TCRdb keeps it, with only in-frame sequences that have V and J called. A part of the clones is gone; compared with another copy, unresolved V genes explain less than half, and the rest is unexplained. V and J calls plus clone size are reproduced from that table; the DNA served to infer D and trimming. The sample profile shows tens of thousands of clones; approximately 89% of them were found once. The top ten hold about 2.7% of the sample.

Notes on this clone: Its cognate antigen has yet to be identified. No base quality values were provided; no much bigger clone lies one nucleotide off.

The germline V gene yields SGHTA for CDR1 and FQGTGA for CDR2. The CDR3 starts with the cysteine, ends with the phenylalanine, and has 17 residues. Just CDR3 DNA is preserved here, 51 bases in frame from base 1. Trimming removed 0 bases from V and 0 bases from J, leaving 14 bases between the germline ends. Results the study describes overall, beyond this receptor: After two AZD1222 doses, both the breadth and the depth of spike-specific TCRs were significantly higher than at day 0 and than in MenACWY recipients. Because no day 14 peak-response samples were available, the repertoires could be characterized only after the peak T cell response. Nearly half of unique spike-specific TCRs reportedly recognized epitopes outside regions mutated in the B.1.351 and B.1.1.7 variants. Most participants were white British and females outnumbered males, and the authors suggested that clonal diversity may have been underestimated. Vaccine-associated CD4 TCRs spanned the whole spike protein, with dominant responses in regions 160-218 and 743-854. Conclusions about previously exposed vaccinees were limited because only a handful of AZD1222 recipients were SARS-CoV-2 seropositive at baseline. In the small 56-69-year group, the increase in depth fell short of significance, most likely because of low power.

The time point label, read with the paper, signifies: baseline before first vaccination. This specimen's treatment or condition label, per the study, means: meningococcal conjugate vaccine given as trial control. Vaccinee samples were obtained from the UK trials COV001 and COV002, which included a single-blind randomized controlled phase 2/3 trial of AZD1222 (ChAdOx1 nCoV-19) in healthy adults. For TCRbeta chain sequencing, PBMC samples were collected from trial participants at day 0 and at day 28 after the second dose. The sequenced sample was peripheral blood, obtained on day 0 of MenACWY control vaccination. The chain joins TRBV7-3 to TRBJ1-2, and the D gene may be TRBD1, 5 bases matching. The sequence came from an adult in good health. In nucleotide form, the sequence is TGTGCCAGCAGCTTAACGGCGGGGACGCCGGCTAACTATGGCTACACCTTC. This yields the protein CASSLTAGTPANYGYTF.